This note documents a single T cell receptor (beta chain) sequence. It was with 60 Vbeta and 13 Jbeta primers that the PCR ran. Some clones are missing from TCRdb's copy, which holds only in-frame ones; the method was immunoSEQ multiplex PCR. The sample includes over 95,000 clones, roughly four fifths of them seen just once. The sample is drawn from a study of cytomegalovirus exposure and HLA in healthy donors. The CDR3 extends over 13 amino acids. From germline, CDR1 is WSHSY and CDR2 SAAADI. The ends were cut back, 7 bases at V and 3 bases at J, with 12 bases in the middle. Sequenced input: PBMCs. The clonotype originates from a woman aged 18-30 years in good health and CMV-seronegative. The chain links TRBV10-2 to TRBJ1-2; D gene uncertain. CDR3 sequence (DNA): TGCGCCAGCAACGAGGCCAATGACTATGGCTACACCTTC. It codes for CASNEANDYGYTF.